This TCR beta chain derives from a study of CD8 T cells in ankylosing spondylitis. Study conclusions and caveats: Reportedly, matched ankylosing spondylitis synovial fluid was significantly enriched for disease-linked clones.

Generation of TCR beta libraries employed quantitative 5'-RACE incorporating molecular barcodes. From the 5' RACE reads, TCRdb called clonotypes with MiXCR, one entry per CDR3 protein. In the table there are around 120,000 distinct CDR3 sequences, around 24% of which are singletons. The CDR3 is 14 amino acids. Trimming left V 6 bases short and J 4 bases short, with 15 bases between. This clonotype has only a few counts. Antigen specificity is unknown. The chain employs TRBV12-3 or TRBV12-4 and TRBJ1-2, with D possibly matching TRBD1 (5 bases). This clonotype was obtained from a male donor with ankylosing spondylitis. Source material: synovial fluid, either unsorted or a sorted T cell fraction (not recorded which). The CDR3 reads CASSRTGSSYGYTF. Here the CDR3 DNA reads TGTGCCAGCAGCCGTACAGGATCCTCCTATGGCTACACCTTC.